This passage covers 26 T cell receptor beta chains from one sample sequenced in a study of beta chain features in type 1 diabetes. The sequenced template was cDNA made from the entire isolated RNA. Using immunoSEQ multiplex PCR, the repertoire was profiled, and TCRdb retains in-frame clones only, with some absent. The table has 300,000 to 400,000 clones, approximately 10% seen once. The source material was naive CD4+ T cells from blood. Source of these receptors: a woman aged 25 to 39 in good health.

V is TRBV4-2 and J is TRBJ2-5; D is unclear. Germline V CDR1 and CDR2: LGHNA, YNFKEQ. The CDR3 spans 16 residues. Trimming pared 0 bases from V and 3 bases from J, leaving 14 bases between. CDR3 protein: CASSQDQAGRKETQYF. CDR3 in DNA: TGTGCCAGCAGCCAAGATCAGGCAGGCCGGAAAGAGACCCAGTACTTC.

The genes are TRBV5-4 and TRBJ2-4; perhaps TRBD2 as D (5 bases). Deletions cut 0 bases from V and 0 bases from J, with 16 bases between. The CDR3 runs 18 residues. Looked up from germline, CDR1 is SGHNT and CDR2 is YYREEE (reference sequence). CDR3 residues: CASSLAADLKLAKNIQYF. CDR3 DNA: TGTGCCAGCAGCTTGGCAGCGGACTTGAAGTTAGCCAAAAACATTCAGTACTTC.

The chain joins TRBV23-1 to TRBJ2-6; D is uncertain. TRBV23-1 is an ORF, with its function uncertain. CDR3 length: 15 amino acids. Trimming removed 1 base at V and 0 bases at J, with 4 bases between. The CDR3 loop is CASSQFNSGANVLTF. CDR3 nucleotide sequence: TGCGCCAGCAGTCAATTTAACTCTGGGGCCAACGTCCTGACTTTC.

The chain has TRBV30 and TRBJ2-1, with D uncertain. CDR1 and CDR2 from the germline V gene are GTSNPN and SVGIG (reference sequence). V was trimmed by 2 bases and J by 10 bases, leaving 12 bases between them. The CDR3 is made up of 12 amino acids. The chain's CDR3 is CAWSPQVGEQFF. The CDR3 DNA sequence: TGTGCCTGGAGTCCACAAGTCGGGGAGCAGTTCTTC.

This clone occurred a few times. The V call is TRBV5-1, the J call TRBJ1-2; no firm D call. There are 15 residues in the CDR3. V dropped 4 bases and J dropped 2 bases, with 15 bases sitting between them. The V gene's germline CDR1 is SGHRS and CDR2 YFSETQ. CDR3 DNA sequence: TGCGCCAGCAGCCAGCTTTCCGGGTCAAACTATGGCTACACCTTC. Protein: CASSQLSGSNYGYTF.

The chain carries TRBV7-2 and TRBJ2-5, with D perhaps TRBD1 (7 bases). The J call is doubtful: the DNA matches TRBJ2-7 better. The CDR3 totals 15 residues. The germline CDR1 and CDR2 sequences are SGHTA and FQGNSA. CDR3 sequence (DNA): TGTGCCAGCGCCAGACGCGGGGACAGCTCCTACGAGCAGTACTTC. It codes for CASARRGDSSYEQYF.

The chain has TRBV27 and TRBJ2-7; D is perhaps TRBD1 (7 bases). Germline assignment: CDR1 MNHEY and CDR2 SMNVEV (reference sequence). The CDR3 length is 14 residues. V was shortened by 8 bases and J by 11 bases, with 25 bases between the two germline ends. The CDR3, as DNA: TGTGCCAGCGCAAGTGGGGCGGGACAGAGCCGTGAGTACTTC. Translation gives CASASGAGQSREYF.

This chain joins TRBV27 and TRBJ2-3, with D perhaps TRBD1 (5 bases). Germline-derived CDR1 and CDR2 are MNHEY and SMNVEV (reference sequence). Trimming stripped 3 bases from V and 2 bases from J, with 18 bases between. The CDR3 covers 17 residues. CDR3 DNA sequence: TGTGCCAGCAGTTTTAGGGGCCCGGTCCCAAACACAGATACGCAGTATTTT. Its protein product is CASSFRGPVPNTDTQYF.

The chain links TRBV25-1 to TRBJ2-1, with TRBD1 matching 9 bases. The CDR3 extends over 15 amino acids. The trim removed 5 bases at V and 7 bases at J, leaving 9 bases unmatched. Germline loops: CDR1 MGHDK, CDR2 SYGVNS. The CDR3 protein is CASSSGTGSGNEQFF. The CDR3 nucleotides read TGTGCCAGCAGTTCCGGGACAGGGTCGGGGAATGAGCAGTTCTTC.

This clone was counted between two and nine times. This sequence joins TRBV6-5 and TRBJ1-4; D call uncertain. The CDR3 runs to 14 residues. In germline, CDR1 is MNHEY, CDR2 SVGAGI. The V gene lost 0 bases and the J gene lost 8 bases, with 10 bases spanning the gap. CDR3 bases: TGTGCCAGCAGTTACTCGCTCGCGAGAGAAAAACTGTTTTTT. Protein: CASSYSLAREKLFF.

The gene calls are TRBV6-4 and TRBJ2-1; D remains ambiguous. This CDR3 has 15 residues. Germline CDR1 MRHNA, CDR2 SNTAGT. The V gene lost 3 bases and the J gene lost 8 bases, with 17 bases spanning the gap. The CDR3 DNA reads TGTGCCAGCAGTGAACGCCAAAACGGAGACTATGAGCAGTTCTTC. This codes for CASSERQNGDYEQFF.

This chain connects TRBV7-9 to TRBJ2-1, with TRBD2 as a possible D gene (5 bases). V lost 1 base to trimming and J lost 5 bases, with 12 bases between them. The CDR3 extends over 15 amino acids. Per the germline V gene, CDR1 is SEHNR and CDR2 is FQNEAQ (reference sequence). CDR3: CASSLGIARNNEQFF. CDR3 DNA sequence: TGTGCCAGCAGCTTAGGGATAGCGCGAAACAATGAGCAGTTCTTC.

The genes are TRBV6-6 and TRBJ2-1; 9 bases are shared with TRBD2. The CDR3 spans 15 residues. In germline, CDR1 is MNHNY, CDR2 SVGAGI (reference sequence). The junction had 6 bases not matched to a gene; V was cut back by 2 bases and J by 7 bases. This chain's CDR3 is CASSYVAGVDNEQFF. The CDR3 coding sequence is TGTGCCAGCAGTTACGTAGCGGGAGTGGATAATGAGCAGTTCTTC.

The chain uses TRBV4-3 and TRBJ2-7, with D possibly TRBD2 on 6 matching bases. V gave up 2 bases and J gave up 0 bases, with 11 bases separating them. CDR3 size: 15 residues. From germline, CDR1 is LGHNA and CDR2 YSLEER. The CDR3 here is CASSQYLAASYEQYF. The CDR3 region has the DNA TGCGCCAGCAGCCAATATTTAGCGGCCTCCTACGAGCAGTACTTC.

The V call is TRBV28, the J call TRBJ2-1, with D maybe TRBD2 (7 bases). The V gene's germline CDR1 is MDHEN and CDR2 SYDVKM. This CDR3 contains 16 residues. Between the trimmed V and J ends, which lost 6 bases and 6 bases, there was a span of 21 bases. The CDR3 sequence: CASSQLGGGPANEQFF. CDR3 DNA: TGTGCCAGCAGCCAACTAGGGGGAGGGCCCGCCAATGAGCAGTTCTTC.

V and J are TRBV9 and TRBJ2-1, with TRBD2 matching over 10 bases. This CDR3 comprises 15 residues. Trimming removed 0 bases from V and 7 bases from J; junction bases left unmatched: 4. CDR1 and CDR2 from the germline V gene are SGDLS and YYNGEE. The CDR3 sequence: CASSVDTSGANEQFF. CDR3 nucleotides: TGTGCCAGCAGCGTAGATACTAGCGGGGCAAATGAGCAGTTCTTC. The full variable domain, its missing parts supplied by reference TRBV9 and TRBJ2-1, is DSGVTQTPKHLITATGQRVTLRCSPRSGDLSVYWYQQSLDQGLQFLIQYYNGEERAKGNILERFSAQQFPDLHSELNLSSLELGDSALYFCASSVDTSGANEQFFGPGTRLTVL.

This clone appeared a few times. The rearrangement links TRBV9 to TRBJ2-1; unclear D gene. The CDR3 is 14 residues long. Germline V gene lookup returns CDR1 SGDLS and CDR2 YYNGEE. V lost 4 bases and J lost 0, with 8 bases in between. The chain's CDR3 is CASSPVSSYNEQFF. The CDR3 coding sequence is TGTGCCAGCAGCCCGGTGAGCTCCTACAATGAGCAGTTCTTC.

The gene calls are TRBV28 and TRBJ2-7; the match to TRBD1 covers 8 bases. J lost 2 bases, V lost 8 bases, and 5 bases had no gene match. Germline CDR1 MDHEN, CDR2 SYDVKM. The CDR3 contains 13 residues. The CDR3 bases are TGTGCCAGCGGCGGGACAGGTGCCTACGAGCAGTACTTC. It is translated as CASGGTGAYEQYF.

CDR3 sequence reads: CASTYQGEKLFF. DNA of the CDR3: TGTGCCAGCACTTATCAGGGTGAAAAACTGTTTTTT. The chain has TRBV28 and TRBJ1-4; possibly TRBD1 for D (5 bases). The V end lost 7 bases, the J end lost 7 bases, and 10 bases lay between the germline ends. This CDR3 is built from 12 residues. Germline V gene data show CDR1 as MDHEN and CDR2 as SYDVKM.

This clone was seen more than once but under ten times. This sequence joins TRBV18 and TRBJ1-2; TRBD1 matches 7 bases. Looked up from germline, CDR1 is KGHSH and CDR2 is LQKENI. The V segment lost 2 bases and the J segment 7 bases; nucleotides outside the gene matches: 10. The CDR3 contains 15 residues. CDR3 region: CASSPSGEGALGYTF. The CDR3 DNA is TGTGCCAGCTCACCAAGTGGAGAGGGGGCGCTTGGCTACACCTTC.

This clone has only a few counts. This chain joins TRBV11-1 and TRBJ2-1, with no clear D. V lost 5 bases and J lost 9, with 11 bases in between. CDR3 length: 12 amino acids. Germline V CDR1 and CDR2: SGHAT, FQDESV (reference sequence). The CDR3 DNA reads TGTGCCAGCAGCCCCCGCGCATCTGAGCAGTTCTTC. It is translated as CASSPRASEQFF.

The rearrangement links TRBV11-2 to TRBJ2-1; the D is unclear. Germline V gives CDR1 SGHAT, CDR2 FQNNGV. The length of the CDR3 is 15 residues. V shed 5 bases and J shed 0 bases, with 11 bases lying between them. The CDR3 loop reads CASSQDTGSYNEQFF. CDR3 nucleotide sequence: TGTGCCAGCAGCCAAGACACTGGCTCCTACAATGAGCAGTTCTTC. Drawing the rest from reference TRBV11-2 and TRBJ2-1, the complete variable domain is EAGVAQSPRYKIIEKRQSVAFWCNPISGHATLYWYQQILGQGPKLLIQFQNNGVVDDSQLPKDRFSAERLKGVDSTLKIQPAKLEDSAVYLCASSQDTGSYNEQFFGPGTRLTVL.

This chain joins TRBV9 and TRBJ2-3; possibly TRBD1 for D (6 bases). The CDR3 has 17 amino acids. Trimming removed 3 bases at V and 1 base at J, with 18 bases between. CDR1 SGDLS and CDR2 YYNGEE come from the germline V gene. CDR3 sequence: CASSAENRVWGTDTQYF. The CDR3, as DNA: TGTGCCAGCAGCGCAGAAAACAGGGTATGGGGCACAGATACGCAGTATTTT.

The chain recombines TRBV29-1 with TRBJ2-6, with 8 bases that match TRBD2. The germline V gene has CDR1 SQVTM and CDR2 ANQGSEA. With 6 bases clipped from V and 0 bases from J, the junction kept 7 bases outside the gene matches. The CDR3 spans 16 residues. The CDR3 DNA follows: TGCAGCGTGTTACTAGCGGTACGCTCTGGGGCCAACGTCCTGACTTTC. It codes for CSVLLAVRSGANVLTF.

The CDR3 region is CASSTNTYEQYF. As DNA, the CDR3 is TGTGCCAGCAGCACAAATACCTACGAGCAGTACTTC. The chain carries TRBV7-9 and TRBJ2-7; no clear D. Trimming pared 5 bases from V and 2 bases from J, leaving 7 bases between. The CDR3 length is 12 residues. Germline V lookup: CDR1 SEHNR, CDR2 FQNEAQ (reference sequence). Supplemented by reference TRBV7-9 and TRBJ2-7, the full variable domain reads DTGVSQNPRHKITKRGQNVTFRCDPISEHNRLYWYRQTLGQGPEFLTYFQNEAQLEKSRLLSDRFSAERPKGSFSTLEIQRTEQGDSAMYLCASSTNTYEQYFGPGTRLTVT.

The table lists this clone with a few counts. The chain combines TRBV6-5 with TRBJ2-7, with 9 bases fitting TRBD1. The V and J ends lost 5 bases and 1 base, in that order; junction bases with no gene match: 3. This CDR3 region has 14 residues. Per the germline V gene, CDR1 is MNHEY and CDR2 is SVGAGI. CDR3 sequence (DNA): TGTGCCAGCAGTCCAGGACAGGGGTCCTACGAGCAGTACTTC. This encodes CASSPGQGSYEQYF.